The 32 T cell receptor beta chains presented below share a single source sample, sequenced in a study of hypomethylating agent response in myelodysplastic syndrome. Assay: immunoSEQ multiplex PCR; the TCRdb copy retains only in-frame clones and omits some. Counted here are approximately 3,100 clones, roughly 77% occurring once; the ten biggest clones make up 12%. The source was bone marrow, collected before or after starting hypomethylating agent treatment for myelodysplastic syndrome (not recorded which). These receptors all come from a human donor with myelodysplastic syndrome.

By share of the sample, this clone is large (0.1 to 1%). The CDR3 DNA reads TGTGCCAGCAGAACCCGTGGTGACTCCTACGAGCAGTACTTC. It is translated as CASRTRGDSYEQYF. The chain has TRBV7-4 and TRBJ2-7, with D unclear. The germline V and J ends were trimmed by 6 bases and 0 bases, with 12 bases remaining between them. CDR3 size: 14 residues. Germline CDR1 reads SGHVT; CDR2 reads SQSDAQ.

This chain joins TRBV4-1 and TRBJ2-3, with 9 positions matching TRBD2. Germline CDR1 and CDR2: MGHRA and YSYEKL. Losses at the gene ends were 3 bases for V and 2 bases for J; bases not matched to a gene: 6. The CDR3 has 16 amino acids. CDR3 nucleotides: TGCGCCAGCAGCCACCCCAGCGGGGGGACCACAGATACGCAGTATTTT. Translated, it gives CASSHPSGGTTDTQYF.

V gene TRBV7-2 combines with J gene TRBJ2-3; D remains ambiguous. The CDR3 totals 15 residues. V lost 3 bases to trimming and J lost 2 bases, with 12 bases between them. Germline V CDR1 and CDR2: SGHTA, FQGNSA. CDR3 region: CASSFAGQTTDTQYF. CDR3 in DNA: TGTGCCAGCAGCTTTGCCGGGCAGACCACAGATACGCAGTATTTT. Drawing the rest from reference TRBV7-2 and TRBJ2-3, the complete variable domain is GAGVSQSPSNKVTEKGKDVELRCDPISGHTALYWYRQSLGQGLEFLIYFQGNSAPDKSGLPSDRFSAERTGGSVSTLTIQRTQQEDSAVYLCASSFAGQTTDTQYFGPGTRLTVL.

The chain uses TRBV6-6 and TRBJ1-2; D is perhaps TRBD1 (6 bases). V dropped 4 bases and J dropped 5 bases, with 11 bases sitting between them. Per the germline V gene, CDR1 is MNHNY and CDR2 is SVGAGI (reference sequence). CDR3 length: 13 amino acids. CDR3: CASSSNRDYGYTF. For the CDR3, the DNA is TGTGCCAGCAGTTCAAACAGGGATTATGGCTACACCTTC.

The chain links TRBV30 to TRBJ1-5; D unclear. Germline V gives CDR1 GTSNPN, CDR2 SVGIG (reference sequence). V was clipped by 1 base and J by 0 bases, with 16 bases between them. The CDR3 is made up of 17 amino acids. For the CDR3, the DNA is TGTGCCTGGAGTGATGGGCTCAACTATAATAGCAATCAGCCCCAGCATTTT. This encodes CAWSDGLNYNSNQPQHF.

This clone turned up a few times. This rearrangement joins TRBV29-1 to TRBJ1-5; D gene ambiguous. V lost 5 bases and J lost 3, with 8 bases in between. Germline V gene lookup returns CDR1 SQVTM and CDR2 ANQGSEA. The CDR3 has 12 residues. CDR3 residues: CSVLEPNQPQHF. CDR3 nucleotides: TGCAGCGTTCTAGAGCCCAATCAGCCCCAGCATTTT.

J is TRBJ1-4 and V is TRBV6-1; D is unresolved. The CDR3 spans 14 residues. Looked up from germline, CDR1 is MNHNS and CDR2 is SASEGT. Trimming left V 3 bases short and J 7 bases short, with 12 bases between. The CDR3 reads CASSEGRRGEKLFF. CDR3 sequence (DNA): TGTGCCAGCAGTGAGGGGAGACGGGGTGAAAAACTGTTTTTT.

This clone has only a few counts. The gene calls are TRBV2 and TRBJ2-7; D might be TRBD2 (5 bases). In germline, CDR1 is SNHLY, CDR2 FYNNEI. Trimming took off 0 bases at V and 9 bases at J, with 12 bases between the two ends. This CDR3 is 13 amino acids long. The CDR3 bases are TGTGCCAGCAGTGAAGCGCGAGGGTTCGGGCAGTACTTC. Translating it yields CASSEARGFGQYF. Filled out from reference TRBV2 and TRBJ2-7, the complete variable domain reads EPEVTQTPSHQVTQMGQEVILRCVPISNHLYFYWYRQILGQKVEFLVSFYNNEISEKSEIFDDQFSVERPDGSNFTLKIRSTKLEDSAMYFCASSEARGFGQYFGPGTRLTVT.

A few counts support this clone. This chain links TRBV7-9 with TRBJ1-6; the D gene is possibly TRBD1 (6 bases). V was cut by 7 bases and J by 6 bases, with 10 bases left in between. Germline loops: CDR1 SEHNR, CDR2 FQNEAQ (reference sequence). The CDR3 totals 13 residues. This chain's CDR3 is CASTGTSNSPLHF. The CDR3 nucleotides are TGTGCCAGCACCGGGACATCTAATTCACCCCTCCACTTT.

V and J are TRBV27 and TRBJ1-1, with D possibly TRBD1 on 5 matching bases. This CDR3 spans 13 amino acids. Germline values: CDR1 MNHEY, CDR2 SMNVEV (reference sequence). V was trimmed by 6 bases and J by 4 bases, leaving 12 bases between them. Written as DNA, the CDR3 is TGTGCCAGCAGCCATCGGGGGGTCACTGAAGCTTTCTTT. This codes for CASSHRGVTEAFF.

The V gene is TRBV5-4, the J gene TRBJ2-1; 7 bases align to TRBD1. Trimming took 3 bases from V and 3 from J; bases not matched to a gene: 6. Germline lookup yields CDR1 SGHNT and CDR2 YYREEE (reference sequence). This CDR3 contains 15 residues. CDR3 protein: CASSYAWTGYNEQFF. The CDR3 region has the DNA TGTGCCAGCAGCTACGCCTGGACAGGCTACAATGAGCAGTTCTTC.

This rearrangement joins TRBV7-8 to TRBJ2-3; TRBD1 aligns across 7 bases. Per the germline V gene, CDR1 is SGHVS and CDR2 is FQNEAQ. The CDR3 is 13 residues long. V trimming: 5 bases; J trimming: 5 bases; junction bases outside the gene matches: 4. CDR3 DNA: TGTGCCAGCAGCCTCTACAGGGGAGATACGCAGTATTTT. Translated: CASSLYRGDTQYF.

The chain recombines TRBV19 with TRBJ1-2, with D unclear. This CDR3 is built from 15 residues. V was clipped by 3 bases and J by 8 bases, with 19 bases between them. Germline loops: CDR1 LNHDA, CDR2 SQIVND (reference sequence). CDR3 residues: CASSIPHMAQGGYTF. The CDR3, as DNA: TGTGCCAGTAGTATTCCCCACATGGCCCAAGGGGGCTACACCTTC.

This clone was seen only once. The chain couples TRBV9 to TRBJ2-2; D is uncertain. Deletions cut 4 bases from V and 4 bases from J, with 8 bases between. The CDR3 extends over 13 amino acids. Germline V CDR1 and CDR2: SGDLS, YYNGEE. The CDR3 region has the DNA TGTGCCAGCAGCCCTCGTGCCACCGGGGAGCTGTTTTTT. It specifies CASSPRATGELFF.

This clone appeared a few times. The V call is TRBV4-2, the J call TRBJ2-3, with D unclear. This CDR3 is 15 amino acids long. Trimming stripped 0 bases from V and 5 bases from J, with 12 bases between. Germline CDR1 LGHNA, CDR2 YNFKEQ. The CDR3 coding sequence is TGTGCCAGCAGCCAAGAGGTACTAAACATAGATACGCAGTATTTT. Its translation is CASSQEVLNIDTQYF.

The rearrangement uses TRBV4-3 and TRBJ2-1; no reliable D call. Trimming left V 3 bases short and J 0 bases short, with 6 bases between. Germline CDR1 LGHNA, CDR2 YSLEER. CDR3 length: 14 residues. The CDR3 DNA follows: TGCGCCAGCAGCCAGGGCAGCTCCTACAATGAGCAGTTCTTC. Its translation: CASSQGSSYNEQFF.

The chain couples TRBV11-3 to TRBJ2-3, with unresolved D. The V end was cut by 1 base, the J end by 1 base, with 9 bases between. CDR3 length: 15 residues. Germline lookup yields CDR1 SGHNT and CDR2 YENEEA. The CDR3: CASSLGSTGTDTQYF. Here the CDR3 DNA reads TGTGCCAGCAGCTTAGGGTCCACGGGCACAGATACGCAGTATTTT.

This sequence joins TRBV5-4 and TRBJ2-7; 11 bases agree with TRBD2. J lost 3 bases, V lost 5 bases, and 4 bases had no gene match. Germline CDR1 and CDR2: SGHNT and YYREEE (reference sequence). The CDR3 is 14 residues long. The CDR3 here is CASSFSGGVYEQYF. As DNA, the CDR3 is TGTGCCAGCAGTTTTAGCGGGGGGGTCTACGAGCAGTACTTC.

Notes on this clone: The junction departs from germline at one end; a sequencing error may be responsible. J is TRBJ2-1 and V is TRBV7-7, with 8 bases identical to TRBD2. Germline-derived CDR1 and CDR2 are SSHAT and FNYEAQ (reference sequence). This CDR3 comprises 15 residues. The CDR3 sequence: CASSLGGGSYNEQFF. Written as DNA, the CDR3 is TGTGCTAGCAGCTTAGGCGGGGGGTCTTACAATGAGCAGTTCTTC.

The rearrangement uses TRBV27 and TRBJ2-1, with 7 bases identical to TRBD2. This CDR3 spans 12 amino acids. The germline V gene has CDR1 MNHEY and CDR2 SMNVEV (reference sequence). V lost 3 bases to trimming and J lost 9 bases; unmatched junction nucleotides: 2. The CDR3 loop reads CASSFPGGEQFF. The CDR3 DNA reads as TGTGCCAGCAGTTTCCCGGGAGGTGAGCAGTTCTTC.

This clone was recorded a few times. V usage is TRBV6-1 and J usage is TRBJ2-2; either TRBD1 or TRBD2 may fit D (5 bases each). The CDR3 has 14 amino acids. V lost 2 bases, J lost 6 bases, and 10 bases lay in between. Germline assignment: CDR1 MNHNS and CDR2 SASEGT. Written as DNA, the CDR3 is TGTGCCAGCAGTGAACAGGGAGAAGCCGGGGAGCTGTTTTTT. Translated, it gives CASSEQGEAGELFF.

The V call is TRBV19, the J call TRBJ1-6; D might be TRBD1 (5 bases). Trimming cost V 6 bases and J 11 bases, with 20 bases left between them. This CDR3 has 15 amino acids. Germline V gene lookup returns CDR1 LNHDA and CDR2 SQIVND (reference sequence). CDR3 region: CASRTVQGSFTPLHF. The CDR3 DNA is TGTGCCAGTAGGACCGTCCAGGGCTCTTTTACACCCCTCCACTTT. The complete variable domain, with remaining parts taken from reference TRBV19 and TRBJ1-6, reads DGGITQSPKYLFRKEGQNVTLSCEQNLNHDAMYWYRQDPGQGLRLIYYSQIVNDFQKGDIAEGYSVSREKKESFPLTVTSAQKNPTAFYLCASRTVQGSFTPLHFGNGTRLTVT.

CDR3 sequence reads: CASSYGLAGGETQYF. The CDR3 bases are TGTGCCAGTAGTTACGGACTAGCGGGGGGAGAGACCCAGTACTTC. The chain joins TRBV19 to TRBJ2-5, with 14 bases matching TRBD2. Germline CDR1 is LNHDA and CDR2 is SQIVND (reference sequence). The CDR3 loop spans 15 amino acids. Trimming at V came to 5 bases and at J to 4 bases, leaving 3 bases not matched to a gene.

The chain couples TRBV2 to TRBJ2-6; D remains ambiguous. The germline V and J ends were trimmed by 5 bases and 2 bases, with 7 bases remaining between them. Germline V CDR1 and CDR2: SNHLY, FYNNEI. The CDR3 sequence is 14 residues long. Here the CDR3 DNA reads TGTGCCAGCAGTCTGTCGACTGGGGCCAACGTCCTGACTTTC. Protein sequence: CASSLSTGANVLTF.

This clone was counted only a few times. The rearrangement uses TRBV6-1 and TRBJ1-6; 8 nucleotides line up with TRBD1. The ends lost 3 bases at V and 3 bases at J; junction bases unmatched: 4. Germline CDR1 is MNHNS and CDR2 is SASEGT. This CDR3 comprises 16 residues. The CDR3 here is CASSDGDRGYNSPLHF. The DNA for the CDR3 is TGTGCCAGCAGTGATGGAGACAGGGGCTATAATTCACCCCTCCACTTT.

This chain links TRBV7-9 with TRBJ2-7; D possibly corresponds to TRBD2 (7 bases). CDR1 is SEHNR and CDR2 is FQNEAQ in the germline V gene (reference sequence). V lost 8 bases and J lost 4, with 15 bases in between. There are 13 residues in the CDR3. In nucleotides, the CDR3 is TGTGCCAGCGGTGGGGAGGGGGTTTACGAGCAGTACTTC. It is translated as CASGGEGVYEQYF.

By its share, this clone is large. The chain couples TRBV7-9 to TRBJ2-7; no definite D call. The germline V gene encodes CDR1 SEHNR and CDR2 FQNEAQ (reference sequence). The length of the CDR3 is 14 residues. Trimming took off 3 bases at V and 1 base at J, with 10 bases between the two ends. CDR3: CASSFSPVSYEQYF. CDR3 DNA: TGTGCCAGCAGCTTCTCCCCCGTATCCTACGAGCAGTACTTC.

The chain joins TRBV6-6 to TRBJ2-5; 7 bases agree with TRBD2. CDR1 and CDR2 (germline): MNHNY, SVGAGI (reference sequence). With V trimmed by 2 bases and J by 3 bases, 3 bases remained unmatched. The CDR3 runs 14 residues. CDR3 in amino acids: CASSYDGGKETQYF. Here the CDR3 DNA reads TGTGCCAGCAGTTACGACGGGGGGAAAGAGACCCAGTACTTC.

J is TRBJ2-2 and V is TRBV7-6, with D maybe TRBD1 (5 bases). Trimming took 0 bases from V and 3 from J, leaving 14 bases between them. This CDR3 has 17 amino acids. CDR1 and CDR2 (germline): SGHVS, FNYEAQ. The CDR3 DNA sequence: TGTGCCAGCAGCTTAGCGTTCGGCCAGGGCGACACCGGGGAGCTGTTTTTT. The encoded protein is CASSLAFGQGDTGELFF.

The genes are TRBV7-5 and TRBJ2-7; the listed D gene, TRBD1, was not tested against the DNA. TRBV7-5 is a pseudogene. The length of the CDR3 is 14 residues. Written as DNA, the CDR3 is TGTGCCAGCAGAACCCGTGGTGACTCCTACGAGCAGTACTTC. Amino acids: CASRTRGDSYEQYF.

DNA for the CDR3: TGTGCCAGTAGTAGGACTAGCGGGGGGTACAATGAGCAGTTCTTC. Its protein product is CASSRTSGGYNEQFF. V gene TRBV19 combines with J gene TRBJ2-1; 14 positions agree with TRBD2. This CDR3 comprises 15 residues. Germline V gene lookup returns CDR1 LNHDA and CDR2 SQIVND (reference sequence). V dropped 4 bases and J dropped 4; count of bases not matched to a gene: 0.

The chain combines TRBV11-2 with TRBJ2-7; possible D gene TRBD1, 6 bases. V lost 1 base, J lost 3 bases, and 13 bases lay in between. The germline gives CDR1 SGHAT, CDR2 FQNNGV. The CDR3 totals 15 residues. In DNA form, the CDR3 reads TGTGCCAGCAGCTTAGCACCTGGACAGATCTACGAGCAGTACTTC. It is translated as CASSLAPGQIYEQYF.